This TCR beta chain was captured by sequencing in a study of CD8 T cells in Susac syndrome. Controls were healthy donors (matched for age and sex). V dropped 8 bases and J dropped 7 bases, with 15 bases sitting between them. CDR1 and CDR2 (germline): LGHDT, YNNKEL (reference sequence). The CDR3 has 12 amino acids. RNA amounts of roughly 0.45 to 1 ug underwent reverse transcription with random hexamers. Amplification of the TCR beta CDR3 was carried out by immunoSEQ multiplex PCR, which spanned a total of 54 Vbeta and 13 Jbeta segments. TCRdb re-called the immunoSEQ multiplex PCR reads through MiXCR, storing one row per CDR3 protein. Of some 170,000 distinct CDR3 sequences listed, 93% are singletons.

Sample: CD4+ T cells from PBMCs. The receptor was isolated from a human donor in good health. This chain joins TRBV3-1 and TRBJ2-7; TRBD1 might be the D (6 bases). The CDR3 here is CASRAGTKEQYF. The CDR3 DNA reads TGTGCCAGCCGAGCCGGGACAAAAGAGCAGTACTTC.